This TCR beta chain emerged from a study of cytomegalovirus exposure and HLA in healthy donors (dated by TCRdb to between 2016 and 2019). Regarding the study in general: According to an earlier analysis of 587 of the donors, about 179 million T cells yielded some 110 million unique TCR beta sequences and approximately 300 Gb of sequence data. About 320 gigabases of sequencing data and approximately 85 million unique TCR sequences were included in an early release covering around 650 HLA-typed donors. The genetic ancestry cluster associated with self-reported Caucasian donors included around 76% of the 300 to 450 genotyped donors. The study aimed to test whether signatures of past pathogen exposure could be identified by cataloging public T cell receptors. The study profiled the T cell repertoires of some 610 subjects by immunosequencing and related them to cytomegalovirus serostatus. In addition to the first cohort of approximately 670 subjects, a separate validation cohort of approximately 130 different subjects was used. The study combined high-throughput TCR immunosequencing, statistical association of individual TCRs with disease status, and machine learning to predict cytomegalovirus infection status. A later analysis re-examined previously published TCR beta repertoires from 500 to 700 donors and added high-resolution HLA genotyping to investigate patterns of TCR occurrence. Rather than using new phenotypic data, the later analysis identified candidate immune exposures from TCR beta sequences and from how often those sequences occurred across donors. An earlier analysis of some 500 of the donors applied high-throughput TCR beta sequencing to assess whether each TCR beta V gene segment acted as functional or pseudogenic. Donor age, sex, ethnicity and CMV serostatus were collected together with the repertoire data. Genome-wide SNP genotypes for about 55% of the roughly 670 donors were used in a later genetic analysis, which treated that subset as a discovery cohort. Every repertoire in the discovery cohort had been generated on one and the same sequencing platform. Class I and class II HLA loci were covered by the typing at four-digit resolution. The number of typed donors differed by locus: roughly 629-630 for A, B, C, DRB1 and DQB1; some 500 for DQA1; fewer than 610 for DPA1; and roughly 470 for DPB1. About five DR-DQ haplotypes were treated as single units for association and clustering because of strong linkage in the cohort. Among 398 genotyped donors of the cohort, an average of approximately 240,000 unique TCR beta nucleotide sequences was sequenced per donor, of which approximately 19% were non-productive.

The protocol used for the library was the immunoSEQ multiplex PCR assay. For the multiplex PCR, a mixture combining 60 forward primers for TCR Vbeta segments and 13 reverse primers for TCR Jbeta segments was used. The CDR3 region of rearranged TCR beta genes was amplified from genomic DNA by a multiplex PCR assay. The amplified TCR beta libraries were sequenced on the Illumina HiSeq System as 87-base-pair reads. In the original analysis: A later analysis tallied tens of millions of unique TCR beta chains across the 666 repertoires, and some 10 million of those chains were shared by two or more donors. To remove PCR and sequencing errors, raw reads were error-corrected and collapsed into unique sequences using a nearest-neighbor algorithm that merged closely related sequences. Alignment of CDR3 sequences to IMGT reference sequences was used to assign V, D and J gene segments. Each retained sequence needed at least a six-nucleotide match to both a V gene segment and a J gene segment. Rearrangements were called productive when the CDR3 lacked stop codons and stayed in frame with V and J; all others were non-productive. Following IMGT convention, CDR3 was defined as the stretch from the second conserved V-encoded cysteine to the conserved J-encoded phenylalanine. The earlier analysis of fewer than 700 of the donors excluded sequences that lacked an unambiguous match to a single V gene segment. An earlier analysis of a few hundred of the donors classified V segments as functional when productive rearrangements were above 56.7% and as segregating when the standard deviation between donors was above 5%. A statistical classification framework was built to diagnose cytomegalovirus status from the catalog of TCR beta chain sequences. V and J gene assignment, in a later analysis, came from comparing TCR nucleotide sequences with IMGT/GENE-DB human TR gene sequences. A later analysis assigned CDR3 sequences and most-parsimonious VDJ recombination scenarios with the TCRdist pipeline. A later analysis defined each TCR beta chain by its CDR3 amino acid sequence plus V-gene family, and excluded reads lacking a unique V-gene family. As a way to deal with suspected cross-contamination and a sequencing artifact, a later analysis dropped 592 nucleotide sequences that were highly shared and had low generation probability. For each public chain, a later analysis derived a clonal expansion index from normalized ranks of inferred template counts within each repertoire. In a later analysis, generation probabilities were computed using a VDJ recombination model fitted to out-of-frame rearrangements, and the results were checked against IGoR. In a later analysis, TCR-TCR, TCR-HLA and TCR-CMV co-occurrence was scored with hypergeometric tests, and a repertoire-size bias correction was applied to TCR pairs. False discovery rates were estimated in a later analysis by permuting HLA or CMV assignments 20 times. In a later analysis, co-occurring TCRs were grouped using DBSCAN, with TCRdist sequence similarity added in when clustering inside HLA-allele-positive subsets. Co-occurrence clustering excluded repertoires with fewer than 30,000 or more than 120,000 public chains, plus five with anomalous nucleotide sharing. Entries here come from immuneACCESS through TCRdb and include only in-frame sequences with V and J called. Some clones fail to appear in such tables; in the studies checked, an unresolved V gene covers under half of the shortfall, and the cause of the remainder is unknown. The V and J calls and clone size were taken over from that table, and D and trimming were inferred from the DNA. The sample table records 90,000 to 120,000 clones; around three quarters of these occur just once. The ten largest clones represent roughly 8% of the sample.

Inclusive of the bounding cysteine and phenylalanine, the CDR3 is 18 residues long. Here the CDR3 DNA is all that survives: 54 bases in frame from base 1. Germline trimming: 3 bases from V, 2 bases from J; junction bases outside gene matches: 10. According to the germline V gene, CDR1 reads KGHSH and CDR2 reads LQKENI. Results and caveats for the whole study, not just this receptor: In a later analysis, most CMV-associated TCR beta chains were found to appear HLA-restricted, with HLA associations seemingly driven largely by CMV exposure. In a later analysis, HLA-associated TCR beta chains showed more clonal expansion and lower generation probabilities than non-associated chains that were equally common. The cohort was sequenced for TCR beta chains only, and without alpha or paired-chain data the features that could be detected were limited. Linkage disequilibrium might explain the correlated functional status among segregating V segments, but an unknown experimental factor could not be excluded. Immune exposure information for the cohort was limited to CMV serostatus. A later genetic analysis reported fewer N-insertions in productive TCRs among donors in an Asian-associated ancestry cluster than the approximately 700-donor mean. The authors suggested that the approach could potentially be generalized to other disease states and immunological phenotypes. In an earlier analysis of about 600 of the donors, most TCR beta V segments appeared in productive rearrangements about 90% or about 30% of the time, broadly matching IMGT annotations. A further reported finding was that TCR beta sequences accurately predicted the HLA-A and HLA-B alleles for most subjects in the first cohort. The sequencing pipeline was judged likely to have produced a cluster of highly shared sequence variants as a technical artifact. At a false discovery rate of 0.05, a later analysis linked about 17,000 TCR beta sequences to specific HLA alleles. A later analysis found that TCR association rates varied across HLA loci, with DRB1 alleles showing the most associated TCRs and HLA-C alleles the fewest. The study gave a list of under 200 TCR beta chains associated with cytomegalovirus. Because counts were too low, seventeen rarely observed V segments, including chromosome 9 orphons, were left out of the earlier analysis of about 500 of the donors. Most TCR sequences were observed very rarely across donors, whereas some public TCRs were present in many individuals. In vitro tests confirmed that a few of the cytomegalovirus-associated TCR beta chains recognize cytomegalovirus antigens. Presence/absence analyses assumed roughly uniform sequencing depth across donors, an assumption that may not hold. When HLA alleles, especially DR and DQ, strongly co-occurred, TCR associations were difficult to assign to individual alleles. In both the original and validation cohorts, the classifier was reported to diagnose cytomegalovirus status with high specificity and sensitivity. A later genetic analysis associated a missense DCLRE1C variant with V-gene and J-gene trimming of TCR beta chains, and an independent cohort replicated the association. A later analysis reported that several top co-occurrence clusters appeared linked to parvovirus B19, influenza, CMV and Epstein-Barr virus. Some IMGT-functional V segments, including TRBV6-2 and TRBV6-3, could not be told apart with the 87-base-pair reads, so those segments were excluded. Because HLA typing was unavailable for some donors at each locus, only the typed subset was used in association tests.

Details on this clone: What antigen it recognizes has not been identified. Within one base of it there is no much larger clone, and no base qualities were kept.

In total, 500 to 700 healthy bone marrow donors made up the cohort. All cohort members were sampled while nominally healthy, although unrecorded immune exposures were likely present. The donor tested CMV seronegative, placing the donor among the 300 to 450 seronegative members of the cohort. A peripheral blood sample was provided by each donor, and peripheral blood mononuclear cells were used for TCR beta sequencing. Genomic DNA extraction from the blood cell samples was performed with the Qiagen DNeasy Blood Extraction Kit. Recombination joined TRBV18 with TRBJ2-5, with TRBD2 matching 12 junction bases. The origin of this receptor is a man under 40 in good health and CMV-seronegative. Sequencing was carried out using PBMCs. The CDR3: CASSPRPSGGAMQETQYF. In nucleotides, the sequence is TGTGCCAGCTCACCGCGGCCTAGCGGGGGGGCGATGCAAGAGACCCAGTACTTC.